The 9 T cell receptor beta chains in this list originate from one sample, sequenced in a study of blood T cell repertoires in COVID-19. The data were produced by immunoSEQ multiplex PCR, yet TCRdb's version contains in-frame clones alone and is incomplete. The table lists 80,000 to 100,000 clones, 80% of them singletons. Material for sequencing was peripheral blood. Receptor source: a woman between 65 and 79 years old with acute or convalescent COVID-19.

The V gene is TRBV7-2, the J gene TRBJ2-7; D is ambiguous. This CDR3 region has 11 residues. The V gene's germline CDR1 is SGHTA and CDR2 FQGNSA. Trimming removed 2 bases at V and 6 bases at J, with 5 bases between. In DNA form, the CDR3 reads TGTGCCAGCAGCTTATCTTTCGAGCAGTACTTC. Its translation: CASSLSFEQYF. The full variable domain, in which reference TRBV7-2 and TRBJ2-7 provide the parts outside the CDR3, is GAGVSQSPSNKVTEKGKDVELRCDPISGHTALYWYRQSLGQGLEFLIYFQGNSAPDKSGLPSDRFSAERTGGSVSTLTIQRTQQEDSAVYLCASSLSFEQYFGPGTRLTVT.

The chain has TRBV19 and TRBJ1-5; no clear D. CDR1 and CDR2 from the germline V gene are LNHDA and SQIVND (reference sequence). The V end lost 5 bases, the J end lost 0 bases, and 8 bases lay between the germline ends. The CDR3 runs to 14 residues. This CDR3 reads CASSEGFSNQPQHF. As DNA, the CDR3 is TGTGCCAGTAGTGAGGGTTTTAGCAATCAGCCCCAGCATTTT.

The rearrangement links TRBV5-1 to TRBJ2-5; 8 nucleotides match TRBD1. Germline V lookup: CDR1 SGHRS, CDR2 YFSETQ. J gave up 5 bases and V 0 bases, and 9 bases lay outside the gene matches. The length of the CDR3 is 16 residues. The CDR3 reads CASSLDGSGGAETQYF. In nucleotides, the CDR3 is TGCGCCAGCAGCTTGGATGGATCAGGGGGCGCCGAGACCCAGTACTTC.

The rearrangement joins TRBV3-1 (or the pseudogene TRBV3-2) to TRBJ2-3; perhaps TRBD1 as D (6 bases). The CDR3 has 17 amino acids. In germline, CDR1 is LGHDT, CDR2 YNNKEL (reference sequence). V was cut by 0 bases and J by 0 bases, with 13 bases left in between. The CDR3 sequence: CASSQDLVQGSTDTQYF. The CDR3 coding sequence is TGTGCCAGCAGCCAAGATCTAGTACAGGGTAGCACAGATACGCAGTATTTT.

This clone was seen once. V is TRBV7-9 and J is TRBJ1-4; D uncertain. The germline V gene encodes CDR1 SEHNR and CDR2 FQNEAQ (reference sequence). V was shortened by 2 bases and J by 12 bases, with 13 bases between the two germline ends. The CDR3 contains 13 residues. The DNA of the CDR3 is TGTGCCAGCAGCTTAAGTCTAGGGCGGGAACTGTTTTTT. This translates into CASSLSLGRELFF.

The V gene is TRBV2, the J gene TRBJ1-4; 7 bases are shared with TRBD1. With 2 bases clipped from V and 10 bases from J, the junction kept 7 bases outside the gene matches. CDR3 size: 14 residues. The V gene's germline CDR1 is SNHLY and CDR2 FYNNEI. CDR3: CASSEPLDRTKLFF. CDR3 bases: TGTGCCAGCAGTGAACCCTTGGACAGGACAAAACTGTTTTTT.

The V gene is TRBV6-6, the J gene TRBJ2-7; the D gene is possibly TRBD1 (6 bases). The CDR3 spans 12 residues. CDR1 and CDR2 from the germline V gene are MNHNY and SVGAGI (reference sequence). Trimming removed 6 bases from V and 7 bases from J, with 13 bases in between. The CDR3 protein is CASSLQGREQYF. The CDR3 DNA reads TGTGCCAGCAGCTTACAGGGTCGGGAGCAGTACTTC.

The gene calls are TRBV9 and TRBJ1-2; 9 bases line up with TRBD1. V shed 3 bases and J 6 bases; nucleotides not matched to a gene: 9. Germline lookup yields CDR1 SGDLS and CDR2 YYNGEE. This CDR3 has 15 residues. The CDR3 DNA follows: TGTGCCAGCAGCGGGGACACAGGGGGCGTAAATGGCTACACCTTC. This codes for CASSGDTGGVNGYTF.

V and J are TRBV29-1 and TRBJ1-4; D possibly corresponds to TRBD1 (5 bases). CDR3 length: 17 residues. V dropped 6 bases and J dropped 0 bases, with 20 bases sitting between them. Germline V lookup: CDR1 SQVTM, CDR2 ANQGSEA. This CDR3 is CSVQGTSDPPTNEKLFF. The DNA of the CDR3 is TGCAGCGTCCAAGGGACTTCGGATCCCCCAACTAATGAAAAACTGTTTTTT.